The rows below give T cell receptor beta chains drawn from one sample of a study of cytomegalovirus exposure and HLA in healthy donors. Only in-frame clones appear in the TCRdb table, and some are missing; sequencing was by immunoSEQ multiplex PCR. The sample shows some 150,000 clones, around three quarters of them seen only once. Sequencing input: PBMCs. The receptors shown here come from a man aged 40-49 years in good health and CMV-seronegative. The CDR3 runs from the conserved cysteine through the conserved F or W. Each record gives: D gene, J gene, V gene, CDR3 length, CDR3 DNA, CDR3 protein. D genes are given only for firm matches.

. TRBJ2-4 TRBV6-6 11 TGTGCCAGCAGCCTAAAAAACAGTCAGTACTTC CASSLKNSQYF
. TRBJ2-7 TRBV27 14 TGTGCCAGTAAGTCCGGCGGGGCCTCCTACGAGCAGTACTTC CASKSGGASYEQYF
. TRBJ2-4 TRBV25-1 15 TGTGCCAGCAGTCCCGCAGGGGTTGTCAAAAACATTCAGTACTTC CASSPAGVVKNIQYF
. TRBJ2-1 TRBV29-1 11 TGCAGCGTTTCCGCAGGGCCTGAGCAGTTCTTC CSVSAGPEQFF
TRBD2 TRBJ2-1 TRBV14 15 TGTGCCAGCAGCCAAGTCGGCGGGAGCTACAATGAGCAGTTCTTC CASSQVGGSYNEQFF
. TRBJ1-2 TRBV28 11 TGTGCCAGCAGTGGCCACTATGGCTACACCTTC CASSGHYGYTF
. TRBJ2-7 TRBV20-1 10 TGCAGTGCTAGAGTCGGCGAGCAGTACTTC CSARVGEQYF
. TRBJ2-6 TRBV5-4 18 TGTGCCAGCAGCCATGTTAGGACAGCGTCGTCTGGGGCCAACGTCCTGACTTTC CASSHVRTASSGANVLTF
. TRBJ2-4 TRBV27 13 TGTGCCAGCAGTTTCAACAGGGAAAACATTCAGTACTTC CASSFNRENIQYF
. TRBJ2-5 TRBV6-6 11 TGTGCCAGCAGCTCCCCGGAGACCCAGTACTTC CASSSPETQYF
. TRBJ2-1 TRBV7-2 13 TGTGCCAGCAGCTTGCTAGCGCGCAATGAGCAGTTCTTC CASSLLARNEQFF